Below, one T cell receptor (beta chain) is given with its context. The specificity of this receptor is unknown. Nothing much larger sits one base from this clone, and base qualities are not available. The source of the sample is a study of shared clonotypes between healthy human individuals (dated by TCRdb to 2020 to 2022). About the study as a whole: A couple of women and a few men aged 18 to 49 years were included in the cohort. For each donor, CD4 naive and CD4 memory were each given three plates, CD8 naive was given two plates, and CD8 memory was given one plate. To estimate repertoire size and how much clonotype sharing occurs between individuals, the study deeply sequenced the blood TCR repertoires of about 5 healthy adults. To increase sequencing depth and limit assay-specific biases, TCR repertoire library preparation and sequencing were carried out by different laboratories using diverse techniques. Between about 0.9 and 9 billion PBMCs per donor were obtained by leukapheresis. Study-wide findings and limitations: Based on pairwise subsampling, the degree of clonotype sharing among donors was expected to be affected by sequencing depth. Naive subsets generally had larger estimated clonotype richness than memory subsets did. When a handful of donors were compared, the shared fraction of clonotypes was about 5.5% for naive CD4, around 4% for naive CD8, roughly 2.5% for memory CD4, and 0.3% to 0.5% for memory CD8. Compared with non-shared clonotypes, clonotypes shared by all four sorted-subset donors had higher generation probabilities. The small number of donors limited the genetic and exposure-history diversity represented. Incomplete sequencing was indicated by rarefaction of sorted-subset datasets, despite the large sequencing depth. Only blood was sampled, and tissue TCR repertoires likely differ from those in blood.

CD8 naive samples consisted of CD45RO-negative cells that were positively selected for CCR7, yielding a CD45RA+CCR7+ population without TemRA cells. Healthy HIV-negative adults with no recently reported acute infections or vaccinations were included as donors. All donors were Caucasian adults living in Nashville, Tennessee, USA. After blood collection by leukapheresis, PBMCs were isolated using Ficoll-Histopaque density gradient centrifugation and then cryopreserved in the vapor phase of liquid nitrogen. Purity and quantity of every magnetically sorted T cell population were checked by analytical flow cytometry. Genomic DNA was isolated from every sorted fraction and measured by UV absorbance on a Nanodrop 2000c. Including cysteine and phenylalanine, the CDR3 has 16 amino acids. Just the 48-base CDR3 DNA is kept, in frame starting at base 1. Compared with germline, V lacks 2 bases and J lacks 3 bases; bases without a gene match: 4. The germline V gene provides CDR1 ENHRY and CDR2 SYGVKD.

TCR CDR3 regions were amplified from genomic DNA by multiplex PCR using the deep immunoSEQ assay. Extracted genomic DNA from each cell subset was spread evenly across all wells of several immunoSEQ 96-well plates, with each plate serving as a replicate. For sorted subsets, each replicate PCR was loaded with approximately 200 ng genomic DNA, equivalent to some 27,000 T cell genomes. Purified libraries were quantified with a Qubit 3.0 fluorometer, sized on a Bioanalyzer 2100, and re-quantified with the KAPA Library Quantification kit. Every immunoSEQ 96-well plate was sequenced on a separate single-read 150-cycle Illumina NextSeq 550 flow cell. In the original analysis: Because the immunoSEQ output held only junctional sequences and lacked quality scores, the filtering could not match the filtering applied to full-length reads. Sequences were annotated with PyIR, a Python wrapper for IgBLAST v1.9, and V/J genes and CDR3 were assigned using IMGT germline references. Reads were filtered out if the reads had weak V/J assignments (E-value above 1e-6), no CDR3, stop codons, out-of-frame junctions, or ambiguous translated residues. V3J clonotypes were defined as sequences sharing an identical inferred V gene, J gene, and CDR3 amino acid sequence. The percentage overlap between two repertoires was calculated by dividing the number of shared unique clonotypes by the size of the smaller repertoire. Richness of each repertoire was evaluated using RTK rarefaction, the Chao1 estimator, and Recon v2.1 estimates of unobserved clonotypes. For all TCRbeta clonotypes obtained by the gDNA method from several donors, generation probabilities were computed with OLGA. What TCRdb holds here is the immuneACCESS table cut down to in-frame rearrangements. Part of the clones is not present; checked against another copy, under half of the missing clones reflect an unresolved V gene, and the others are unexplained. The V and J calls and clone size were taken over from that table, and D and trimming were inferred from the DNA. The sample profile shows around 1.9 million clones; 85% to 95% of them were found once. The ten largest account for more than 1.5% of the sample.

The TCR sequence derives from a man aged 18 to 30 in good health. Some clones in this sample may be carry-over from other donors' samples. Sequencing input: naive CD8+ T cells from PBMCs. Per the publication, the cell subset or site label means: CD45RA+CCR7+. This receptor chain uses TRBV10-3 and TRBJ2-1; 10 central bases correspond to TRBD2. The DNA is as follows: TGTGCCATCAGTGAGAAGCTAGCGGGGGTCTACAATGAGCAGTTCTTC. This yields the protein CAISEKLAGVYNEQFF.